The 20 T cell receptor beta chains below were found in one sample sequenced in a study of cytomegalovirus exposure and HLA in healthy donors. PCR used 60 Vbeta primers and 13 Jbeta primers. Sequencing was performed with immunoSEQ multiplex PCR; in TCRdb, only in-frame clones are kept and a portion is missing. The sample includes roughly 150,000 clones, about three quarters seen only once; the top ten take 1.5% to 2%. The sample was PBMCs. These receptor sequences come from a woman in her twenties or thirties in good health and CMV-seronegative.

V gene TRBV5-1 combines with J gene TRBJ2-5; D is perhaps TRBD2 (5 bases). The V gene's germline CDR1 is SGHRS and CDR2 YFSETQ. V was shortened by 0 bases and J by 5 bases, with 11 bases between the two germline ends. The CDR3 has 14 amino acids. The CDR3 coding sequence is TGCGCCAGCAGCTTGGGGGAGTCTCGGGAGACCCAGTACTTC. Translating gives CASSLGESRETQYF. The full variable domain, in which reference TRBV5-1 and TRBJ2-5 provide the parts outside the CDR3, is KAGVTQTPRYLIKTRGQQVTLSCSPISGHRSVSWYQQTPGQGLQFLFEYFSETQRNKGNFPGRFSGRQFSNSRSEMNVSTLELGDSALYLCASSLGESRETQYFGPGTRLLVL.

This clone has a handful of counts. V gene TRBV6-6 combines with J gene TRBJ1-5; D unclear. The germline V gene encodes CDR1 MNHNY and CDR2 SVGAGI (reference sequence). The CDR3 totals 13 residues. The ends were cut back, 6 bases at V and 1 base at J, with 7 bases in the middle. CDR3 coding DNA: TGTGCCAGCAGGCCAGGAAGCAATCAGCCCCAGCATTTT. It codes for CASRPGSNQPQHF.

J is TRBJ1-6 and V is TRBV28, with D maybe TRBD1 (5 bases). The V gene lost 7 bases and the J gene lost 8 bases, with 12 bases spanning the gap. Per germline, CDR1 MDHEN and CDR2 SYDVKM. This CDR3 comprises 13 residues. As DNA, the CDR3 is TGTGCCAGCACCACAGGCCAGGATTCACCCCTCCACTTT. Residues: CASTTGQDSPLHF.

This clone was counted once. This rearrangement joins TRBV6-6 to TRBJ2-2; D perhaps matches TRBD1 (5 bases). The CDR3 consists of 14 residues. The germline CDR1 and CDR2 sequences are MNHNY and SVGAGI (reference sequence). Between the trimmed V and J ends, which lost 7 bases and 0 bases, there was a span of 9 bases. The CDR3 nucleotides read TGTGCCAGCAACCGACAGACGAACACCGGGGAGCTGTTTTTT. Translating gives CASNRQTNTGELFF.

The chain has TRBV2 and TRBJ1-6, with TRBD1 as a possible D gene (6 bases). Germline V gives CDR1 SNHLY, CDR2 FYNNEI. This CDR3 is built from 14 residues. Trimming removed 6 bases at V and 8 bases at J, with 14 bases between. This chain's CDR3 is CASRRGGRDSPLHF. CDR3 bases: TGTGCCAGCAGGAGGGGGGGCCGGGATTCACCCCTCCACTTT.

The chain links TRBV7-2 to TRBJ1-4; D call uncertain. CDR3 size: 17 residues. Germline assignment: CDR1 SGHTA and CDR2 FQGNSA. The V end lost 1 base, the J end lost 5 bases, and 17 bases lay between the germline ends. This chain's CDR3 is CASSLVRGGRENEKLFF. Here the CDR3 DNA reads TGTGCCAGCAGCTTAGTACGTGGAGGACGGGAAAATGAAAAACTGTTTTTT.

The chain has TRBV7-2 and TRBJ2-3; D gene uncertain. Trimming removed 5 bases at V and 1 base at J, with 16 bases between. The germline V gene encodes CDR1 SGHTA and CDR2 FQGNSA. The CDR3 totals 16 residues. CDR3 DNA sequence: TGTGCCAGCAGCCCTCGTTCCCATAGAGGCACAGATACGCAGTATTTT. Its protein is CASSPRSHRGTDTQYF.

This clone was detected a few times. The rearrangement uses TRBV27 and TRBJ1-2; 7 bases are a match to TRBD1. V gave up 7 bases and J gave up 2 bases; unmatched junction bases: 7. Germline V gene lookup returns CDR1 MNHEY and CDR2 SMNVEV (reference sequence). This CDR3 contains 14 residues. The chain's CDR3 is CASNLQGRNYGYTF. The CDR3 nucleotides read TGTGCCAGCAATCTACAGGGGAGGAACTATGGCTACACCTTC.

The V gene is TRBV5-1, the J gene TRBJ1-4; the match to TRBD1 covers 7 bases. This CDR3 is built from 15 residues. V shed 2 bases and J 7 bases; nucleotides not matched to a gene: 8. Germline assignment: CDR1 SGHRS and CDR2 YFSETQ. Here the CDR3 DNA reads TGCGCCAGCAGCTTAGAGGACAGGAGGAGTGAAAAACTGTTTTTT. It yields the protein CASSLEDRRSEKLFF.

DNA for the CDR3: TGTGCCAGCAGTTCGACTCCCGGGATGATGTATGGCTACACCTTC. Translated: CASSSTPGMMYGYTF. The chain recombines TRBV27 with TRBJ1-2; D remains ambiguous. Trimming pared 4 bases from V and 5 bases from J, leaving 17 bases between. In germline, CDR1 is MNHEY, CDR2 SMNVEV (reference sequence). The CDR3 consists of 15 residues.

V and J are TRBV28 and TRBJ2-3; 8 nucleotides agree with TRBD2. The V and J ends lost 4 bases and 0 bases, in that order; junction bases with no gene match: 18. The CDR3 loop spans 20 amino acids. The V gene's germline CDR1 is MDHEN and CDR2 SYDVKM. CDR3 loop: CASSSAIFTSGKTSTDTQYF. DNA for the CDR3: TGTGCCAGCAGTTCTGCCATATTTACTAGCGGTAAAACTAGCACAGATACGCAGTATTTT. Variable domain in full (rest from reference TRBV28 and TRBJ2-3): DVKVTQSSRYLVKRTGEKVFLECVQDMDHENMFWYRQDPGLGLRLIYFSYDVKMKEKGDIPEGYSVSREKKERFSLILESASTNQTSMYLCASSSAIFTSGKTSTDTQYFGPGTRLTVL.

This clone has just a few counts. This chain links TRBV7-9 with TRBJ1-1; D may be TRBD1 (5 bases). Germline CDR1 is SEHNR and CDR2 is FQNEAQ (reference sequence). Between the trimmed V and J ends, which lost 1 base and 1 base, there was a span of 10 bases. There are 15 residues in the CDR3. The CDR3 is CASSLGGSSNTEAFF. CDR3 DNA sequence: TGTGCCAGCAGCTTAGGGGGCAGTTCGAACACTGAAGCTTTCTTT.

The chain couples TRBV6-4 to TRBJ1-5; no reliable D call. This CDR3 contains 15 residues. Germline CDR1 and CDR2: MRHNA and SNTAGT. V was cut by 10 bases and J by 4 bases, with 20 bases left in between. In DNA, the CDR3 is TGTGCCAACCTCAACCGGAGCCAAGAGAATCAGCCCCAGCATTTT. This translates into CANLNRSQENQPQHF.

The genes are TRBV18 and TRBJ1-3; D is perhaps TRBD1 (6 bases). CDR3 length equals 15 residues. Germline-derived CDR1 and CDR2 are KGHSH and LQKENI. V was trimmed by 2 bases and J by 2 bases, leaving 10 bases between them. DNA of the CDR3: TGTGCCAGCTCACCAGAAACAGGGCCTGGAAACACCATATATTTT. It encodes CASSPETGPGNTIYF.

This clone was recorded a few times. Different DNA sequences within this sample yield the same CDR3. The rearrangement uses TRBV7-2 and TRBJ2-5; 7 positions match TRBD2. The trim removed 4 bases at V and 7 bases at J, leaving 9 bases unmatched. There are 14 residues in the CDR3. In germline, CDR1 is SGHTA, CDR2 FQGNSA. CDR3 sequence (DNA): TGTGCCAGCAGCTACCTGGGGGGACTATCGACCCAGTACTTC. Amino acids: CASSYLGGLSTQYF.

This clone has a handful of counts. The V gene is TRBV6-5, the J gene TRBJ2-3, with 9 bases aligning to TRBD2. From germline, CDR1 is MNHEY and CDR2 SVGAGI. The CDR3 sequence is 14 residues long. Losses at the gene ends were 6 bases for V and 6 bases for J; bases not matched to a gene: 7. CDR3 in amino acids: CASRDAGGTDTQYF. The CDR3 nucleotides read TGTGCCAGCAGGGACGCGGGAGGGACGGATACGCAGTATTTT.

V gene TRBV5-8 combines with J gene TRBJ1-3, with D unresolved. The CDR3 loop spans 17 amino acids. Germline loops: CDR1 SGHTS, CDR2 YDEGEE. V lost 4 bases and J 0 bases, leaving 17 bases between the germline ends. This CDR3 is CASSPIGLLYSGNTIYF. The CDR3 DNA reads as TGTGCCAGCAGCCCTATCGGTCTTTTGTACTCTGGAAACACCATATATTTT.

This chain links TRBV5-6 with TRBJ2-7; no clear D gene. In germline, CDR1 is SGHDT, CDR2 YYEEEE. V lost 2 bases and J 3 bases, leaving 9 bases between the germline ends. This CDR3 is built from 13 residues. The CDR3 loop is CASSFQANYEQYF. The CDR3 coding sequence is TGTGCCAGCAGCTTTCAGGCGAACTACGAGCAGTACTTC.

The rearrangement joins TRBV13 to TRBJ2-1, with a tentative D call TRBD2 (5 bases). CDR1 and CDR2 from the germline V gene are PRHDT and FYEKMQ (reference sequence). V lost 5 bases to trimming and J lost 3 bases, with 20 bases between them. The CDR3 totals 17 residues. The CDR3: CASSPRRLADDYNEQFF. DNA of the CDR3: TGTGCCAGCAGCCCCCGTAGGCTAGCAGATGACTACAATGAGCAGTTCTTC. The full variable domain, completed using reference TRBV13 and TRBJ2-1, is AAGVIQSPRHLIKEKRETATLKCYPIPRHDTVYWYQQGPGQDPQFLISFYEKMQSDKGSIPDRFSAQQFSDYHSELNMSSLELGDSALYFCASSPRRLADDYNEQFFGPGTRLTVL.

The J gene is TRBJ1-2, the V gene TRBV7-9; 7 positions agree with TRBD1. V lost 4 bases, J lost 8 bases, and 7 bases stayed unmatched. Germline CDR1 and CDR2: SEHNR and FQNEAQ (reference sequence). The CDR3 is 13 amino acids. The CDR3 protein is CASSSPPGQGYTF. As DNA, the CDR3 is TGTGCCAGCAGCTCTCCCCCGGGACAGGGCTACACCTTC.